A single sample is the source of the 25 T cell receptor beta chains below, sequenced in a study of cytomegalovirus exposure and HLA in healthy donors (dated by TCRdb to about 2017). Library creation used the immunoSEQ multiplex PCR assay. For the multiplex PCR, a mixture combining 60 forward primers for TCR Vbeta segments and 13 reverse primers for TCR Jbeta segments was used. The clones in this table, taken by TCRdb from immuneACCESS, are in-frame only. Not every clone is retained; where verified, under half of the shortfall comes from an unresolved V gene, and the cause of the rest is unknown. The sample table records about 43,000 clones; around 64% of these occur just once. The top ten constitute about 9% of the sample. Sequences were obtained from PBMCs. Every receptor here comes from a human donor in good health.

This clone was detected once. V is TRBV7-6 and J is TRBJ1-6; D possibly corresponds to TRBD1 (5 bases). Trimming removed 1 base from V and 9 bases from J, with 10 bases in between. CDR3 length equals 14 residues. Germline assignment: CDR1 SGHVS and CDR2 FNYEAQ. CDR3 sequence: CASSLGQGSSPLHF. DNA for the CDR3: TGTGCCAGCAGCTTAGGCCAGGGCAGTTCACCCCTCCACTTT.

This chain joins TRBV7-6 and TRBJ1-4, with TRBD1 as a possible D gene (5 bases). Germline assignment: CDR1 SGHVS and CDR2 FNYEAQ. The CDR3 consists of 13 residues. V gave up 11 bases and J gave up 7 bases, with 17 bases separating them. The CDR3 loop is CAGTRGGPEKLFF. In nucleotides, the CDR3 is TGTGCCGGCACCCGGGGGGGACCTGAAAAACTGTTTTTT.

The chain links TRBV11-2 to TRBJ1-2; D is ambiguous. With 0 bases removed from V and 8 bases from J, the gap between germline ends came to 10 bases. Per the germline V gene, CDR1 is SGHAT and CDR2 is FQNNGV. The CDR3 is made up of 13 amino acids. CDR3 amino acids: CASSLETALGYTF. The CDR3 DNA reads as TGTGCCAGCAGCTTAGAAACAGCCCTGGGCTACACCTTC. The full variable domain, its missing parts supplied by reference TRBV11-2 and TRBJ1-2, is EAGVAQSPRYKIIEKRQSVAFWCNPISGHATLYWYQQILGQGPKLLIQFQNNGVVDDSQLPKDRFSAERLKGVDSTLKIQPAKLEDSAVYLCASSLETALGYTFGSGTRLTVV.

The chain carries TRBV28 and TRBJ1-4, with D perhaps TRBD1 (5 bases). The CDR3 sequence is 15 residues long. V was clipped by 6 bases and J by 2 bases, with 13 bases between them. Looked up from germline, CDR1 is MDHEN and CDR2 is SYDVKM. Written as DNA, the CDR3 is TGTGCCAGCAGGGCACATGGGGCGACTAATGAAAAACTGTTTTTT. It translates to CASRAHGATNEKLFF.

V and J are TRBV29-1 and TRBJ1-5, with no clear D. Germline CDR1 reads SQVTM; CDR2 reads ANQGSEA. There are 13 residues in the CDR3. V dropped 7 bases and J dropped 4 bases, with 14 bases sitting between them. CDR3 nucleotides: TGCAGCGCAAAGGGAGATTGGAATCAGCCCCAGCATTTT. Residues: CSAKGDWNQPQHF.

This clone was picked up a small number of times. The chain joins TRBV9 to TRBJ2-2, with D tentatively TRBD2 (5 bases). Trimming took off 0 bases at V and 7 bases at J, with 10 bases between the two ends. The CDR3 covers 14 residues. Germline V lookup: CDR1 SGDLS, CDR2 YYNGEE. CDR3 in DNA: TGTGCCAGCAGCGTAGGTGGGAGAGGCGGGGAGCTGTTTTTT. This gives the protein CASSVGGRGGELFF. Full variable domain (rest looked up from reference TRBV9 and TRBJ2-2): DSGVTQTPKHLITATGQRVTLRCSPRSGDLSVYWYQQSLDQGLQFLIQYYNGEERAKGNILERFSAQQFPDLHSELNLSSLELGDSALYFCASSVGGRGGELFFGEGSRLTVL.

This clone was detected only a few times. The chain combines TRBV11-2 with TRBJ2-7; 8 nucleotides align to TRBD1. Trimming removed 11 bases from V and 4 bases from J; junction bases left unmatched: 10. Germline lookup yields CDR1 SGHAT and CDR2 FQNNGV. The CDR3 loop spans 13 amino acids. The CDR3 nucleotides read TGTGCCGTAAGCAGGGGGCGCGAATACGAGCAGTACTTC. Amino acid sequence: CAVSRGREYEQYF.

This clone appeared once. The rearrangement uses TRBV4-1 and TRBJ1-2; 10 bases are a match to TRBD1. V gave up 6 bases and J gave up 7 bases; unmatched junction bases: 14. Germline V gene data show CDR1 as MGHRA and CDR2 as YSYEKL. This CDR3 has 16 residues. The chain's CDR3 is CASSPQGTGALFGYTF. In DNA form, the CDR3 reads TGCGCCAGCAGTCCTCAGGGGACAGGGGCACTTTTTGGCTACACCTTC.

This chain uses TRBV15 with TRBJ2-6; no definite D call. CDR1 and CDR2 (germline): LNHNV, YYDKDF (reference sequence). The V end lost 1 base, the J end lost 1 base, and 5 bases lay between the germline ends. The CDR3 covers 15 residues. CDR3 region: CATSRVVSGANVLTF. The CDR3 DNA reads TGTGCCACCAGCAGAGTTGTATCTGGGGCCAACGTCCTGACTTTC.

In DNA form, the CDR3 reads TGTGCCAGCACGCATACAGGGACATTCACTGAAGCTTTCTTT. Translated, it gives CASTHTGTFTEAFF. This chain connects TRBV27 to TRBJ1-1, with a weak D call TRBD1 (6 bases). Trimming stripped 7 bases from V and 4 bases from J, with 16 bases between. Germline assignment: CDR1 MNHEY and CDR2 SMNVEV (reference sequence). This CDR3 is built from 14 residues.

There are a few counts of this clone. The chain links TRBV12-5 to TRBJ1-1, with no clear D. CDR1 is LGHNT, CDR2 FRNRAP, per germline. This CDR3 is 12 amino acids long. V gave up 6 bases and J gave up 11 bases, with 16 bases separating them. CDR3 sequence reads: CASGPLRREAFF. CDR3 in DNA: TGTGCTAGTGGACCCTTGAGGAGAGAGGCTTTCTTT.

As DNA, the CDR3 is TGTGCCAGCAGCCCGACAGGGTGGGATGGCTACACCTTC. Protein sequence: CASSPTGWDGYTF. The genes are TRBV28 and TRBJ1-2; 7 nucleotides match TRBD1. From germline, CDR1 is MDHEN and CDR2 SYDVKM. With 6 bases clipped from V and 6 bases from J, the junction kept 7 bases outside the gene matches. This CDR3 has 13 residues.

The chain has TRBV6-1 and TRBJ1-5; TRBD1 is a possible D gene (5 bases). Trimming stripped 2 bases from V and 6 bases from J, with 14 bases between. The germline V gene has CDR1 MNHNS and CDR2 SASEGT. The CDR3 runs 15 residues. Here the CDR3 reads CASSERVRVGQPQHF. The CDR3 bases are TGTGCCAGCAGTGAACGTGTCAGGGTCGGTCAGCCCCAGCATTTT.

In its sample, this clone was seen a few times. This chain connects TRBV6-5 to TRBJ2-3, with D perhaps TRBD1 (6 bases). The CDR3 contains 15 residues. The ends were cut back, 0 bases at V and 2 bases at J, with 9 bases in the middle. Germline V gene sequence: CDR1 MNHEY, CDR2 SVGAGI. CDR3 nucleotide sequence: TGTGCCAGCAGTTACTCAGGGGGTCCCACAGATACGCAGTATTTT. It specifies CASSYSGGPTDTQYF.

This chain uses TRBV5-8 with TRBJ2-1, with no clear D. CDR3 length: 12 amino acids. The germline gives CDR1 SGHTS, CDR2 YDEGEE. The V end lost 4 bases, the J end lost 7 bases, and 9 bases lay between the germline ends. Here the CDR3 reads CASSRTMNEQFF. DNA for the CDR3: TGTGCCAGCAGCCGAACTATGAATGAGCAGTTCTTC.

This chain joins TRBV10-3 and TRBJ1-5; 7 bases are a match to TRBD1. V dropped 3 bases and J dropped 3; count of bases not matched to a gene: 5. The CDR3 sequence is 15 residues long. The germline CDR1 and CDR2 sequences are ENHRY and SYGVKD. The CDR3 spells CAISDQGTDNQPQHF. CDR3 DNA sequence: TGTGCCATCAGTGACCAGGGGACAGACAATCAGCCCCAGCATTTT.

The CDR3: CASSPLPGMDREWTQYF. The CDR3 bases are TGTGCCAGCAGCCCGCTGCCAGGGATGGACAGGGAGTGGACCCAGTACTTC. The chain is built from TRBV7-6 and TRBJ2-5, with 8 bases aligning to TRBD1. CDR3 length: 17 amino acids. J was trimmed by 7 bases and V by 5 bases; bases with no gene match: 18. CDR1 is SGHVS and CDR2 is FNYEAQ in the germline V gene.

The rearrangement uses TRBV30 and TRBJ2-3, with 7 bases that match TRBD2. CDR3 length: 15 amino acids. Per the germline V gene, CDR1 is GTSNPN and CDR2 is SVGIG (reference sequence). V trimming: 2 bases; J trimming: 0 bases; junction bases outside the gene matches: 5. CDR3 nucleotides: TGTGCCTGGAGTCCAGGACTAGATAGCACAGATACGCAGTATTTT. It is translated as CAWSPGLDSTDTQYF.

The chain recombines TRBV18 with TRBJ1-1, with a weak D call TRBD1 (5 bases). There are 13 residues in the CDR3. Trimming left V 3 bases short and J 0 bases short, with 5 bases between. Germline CDR1 is KGHSH and CDR2 is LQKENI. The CDR3 DNA reads TGTGCCAGCTCACCGACAGTGAACACTGAAGCTTTCTTT. It encodes CASSPTVNTEAFF.

This clone was recorded only once. This rearrangement joins TRBV2 to TRBJ2-7; D unclear. CDR1 is SNHLY and CDR2 is FYNNEI in the germline V gene. V was cut by 2 bases and J by 3 bases, with 5 bases left in between. The CDR3 totals 12 residues. CDR3 DNA sequence: TGTGCCAGCAGTGAAAACAGCTACGAGCAGTACTTC. Its protein is CASSENSYEQYF.

The rearrangement links TRBV2 to TRBJ2-3; no clear D gene. In germline, CDR1 is SNHLY, CDR2 FYNNEI. This CDR3 contains 13 residues. V lost 5 bases and J lost 2, with 8 bases in between. Here the CDR3 reads CASSTENTDTQYF. In DNA form, the CDR3 reads TGTGCCAGCAGTACAGAAAACACAGATACGCAGTATTTT. The variable domain in full, with the rest retrieved from reference TRBV2 and TRBJ2-3, is EPEVTQTPSHQVTQMGQEVILRCVPISNHLYFYWYRQILGQKVEFLVSFYNNEISEKSEIFDDQFSVERPDGSNFTLKIRSTKLEDSAMYFCASSTENTDTQYFGPGTRLTVL.

V usage is TRBV4-2 and J usage is TRBJ2-1, with 7 nucleotides matching TRBD2. The germline CDR1 and CDR2 sequences are LGHNA and YNFKEQ. The CDR3 contains 16 residues. J was trimmed by 3 bases and V by 3 bases; bases with no gene match: 8. CDR3 DNA: TGTGCCAGCAGCCACCACAGCGGGGACGGCTACAATGAGCAGTTCTTC. Translating it yields CASSHHSGDGYNEQFF.

The chain is built from TRBV7-2 and TRBJ1-3, with D tentatively TRBD1 (6 bases). This CDR3 contains 16 residues. CDR1 and CDR2 (germline): SGHTA, FQGNSA. Trimming pared 5 bases from V and 0 bases from J, leaving 14 bases between. As DNA, the CDR3 is TGTGCCAGCAGCAACCGACAGGCACTCTCTGGAAACACCATATATTTT. Translation gives CASSNRQALSGNTIYF.

In this sample, this clone turned up once. The V call is TRBV13, the J call TRBJ2-1; 9 positions match TRBD2. The CDR3 has 16 amino acids. The J segment lost 13 bases and the V segment lost 5 bases, leaving 18 bases of the junction unmatched. CDR1 is PRHDT, CDR2 FYEKMQ, per germline (reference sequence). The CDR3 DNA follows: TGTGCCAGCAGCCCCGGTTGGCGGGGGGGCAGTTCGGTACAGTTCTTC. Translation gives CASSPGWRGGSSVQFF.

The rearrangement links TRBV7-9 to TRBJ1-6, with a weak D call TRBD1 (6 bases). The V end lost 5 bases, the J end lost 7 bases, and 12 bases lay between the germline ends. CDR3 length equals 14 residues. Per the germline V gene, CDR1 is SEHNR and CDR2 is FQNEAQ (reference sequence). Here the CDR3 DNA reads TGTGCCAGCAGCCGGGACAATCCAAATTCACCCCTCCACTTT. Translation gives CASSRDNPNSPLHF.